The rows below give T cell receptor beta chains drawn from one sample of a study of cytomegalovirus exposure and HLA in healthy donors. The table came from immunoSEQ multiplex PCR; TCRdb's copy has only in-frame clones and leaves some out. The data show about 140,000 clones, almost 85% seen once. Sequenced input: PBMCs. The receptors stem from a man in his late teens or twenties in good health and CMV-seropositive. Each CDR3 is given with its conserved first and last residue. D genes are given only for firm matches. Size is stated for part of the rows, as once, few or many counts, or as a class when the clone is expanded.

D gene	clone size	V gene	J gene	CDR3 protein	CDR3 DNA
-	-	TRBV10-3	TRBJ2-2	CAINGGFGELFF	TGTGCCATCAATGGAGGGTTCGGGGAGCTGTTTTTT
TRBD1	-	TRBV2	TRBJ1-2	CASSGAPLTGTGHYGYTF	TGTGCCAGCAGTGGCGCCCCTTTAACCGGGACAGGGCACTATGGCTACACCTTC
-	-	TRBV10-3	TRBJ2-7	CAISPSVDEQYF	TGTGCCATCAGCCCTAGCGTTGACGAGCAGTACTTC
TRBD1	once	TRBV10-3	TRBJ1-2	CAISDQGAGYGYTF	TGTGCCATCAGTGATCAGGGGGCCGGCTATGGCTACACCTTC
-	once	TRBV6-5	TRBJ2-2	CASSSRGVSNTGELFF	TGTGCCAGCAGTTCCAGGGGGGTCTCGAACACCGGGGAGCTGTTTTTT
TRBD1	few	TRBV2	TRBJ1-4	CASSQTGSKEKLFF	TGTGCCAGCAGCCAGACAGGGTCTAAAGAAAAACTGTTTTTT
TRBD2	-	TRBV7-6	TRBJ2-2	CASSPNPAGVTGELFF	TGTGCCAGCAGCCCTAACCCCGCGGGAGTCACCGGGGAGCTGTTTTTT
TRBD1	-	TRBV6-5	TRBJ2-3	CASSFLATGTDTQYF	TGTGCCAGCAGTTTTCTTGCGACAGGGACAGATACGCAGTATTTT
TRBD2	-	TRBV2	TRBJ2-3	CASSEEGLAGDTQYF	TGTGCCAGCAGTGAAGAAGGACTAGCAGGAGATACGCAGTATTTT
TRBD1	-	TRBV5-1	TRBJ2-7	CASSLGTGNTYEQYF	TGCGCCAGCAGCTTGGGGACAGGGAATACCTACGAGCAGTACTTC
TRBD1	once	TRBV4-1	TRBJ1-1	CASSQNTLAEYMRTGANEAFF	TGCGCCAGCAGCCAAAACACCCTGGCGGAGTATATGAGGACAGGCGCTAATGAAGCTTTCTTT
-	-	TRBV28	TRBJ1-1	CASSLGEGTEAFF	TGTGCCAGCAGCCTGGGGGAGGGCACTGAAGCTTTCTTT
TRBD1	-	TRBV27	TRBJ2-5	CASSSSTGGAWETQYF	TGTGCCAGCAGTTCCTCTACAGGGGGCGCATGGGAGACCCAGTACTTC
TRBD1	-	TRBV27	TRBJ1-1	CASSYQGVNTEAFF	TGTGCCAGCAGTTATCAGGGGGTCAACACTGAAGCTTTCTTT
-	-	TRBV2	TRBJ1-5	CASSIGTPYSNQPQHF	TGTGCCAGCAGCATAGGGACACCGTATAGCAATCAGCCCCAGCATTTT
TRBD2	-	TRBV9	TRBJ2-5	CASSVGTSGEETQYF	TGTGCCAGCAGCGTCGGGACTAGCGGCGAAGAGACCCAGTACTTC
-	-	TRBV5-1	TRBJ2-5	CASSLGMPVPETQYF	TGCGCCAGCAGCTTGGGAATGCCAGTCCCTGAGACCCAGTACTTC
-	-	TRBV9	TRBJ2-1	CASSFGDYNEQFF	TGTGCCAGCAGCTTCGGAGACTACAATGAGCAGTTCTTC
-	-	TRBV27	TRBJ1-4	CASRSGVREKLFF	TGTGCCAGCAGATCAGGGGTGCGTGAAAAACTGTTTTTT
TRBD2	few	TRBV10-2	TRBJ2-2	CATSSGLAVISANTGELFF	TGCGCCACCAGTTCGGGACTAGCGGTAATTAGTGCGAACACCGGGGAGCTGTTTTTT
-	-	TRBV6-5	TRBJ1-2	CASSVGGAEGGYTF	TGTGCCAGCAGTGTTGGGGGGGCCGAGGGTGGCTACACCTTC
-	-	TRBV6-5	TRBJ2-7	CASSYSNRGYEQYF	TGTGCCAGCAGTTACTCGAATCGGGGGTACGAGCAGTACTTC
TRBD2	-	TRBV30	TRBJ2-3	CAWSVLAGAGDTQYF	TGTGCCTGGAGTGTACTAGCGGGAGCAGGAGATACGCAGTATTTT
TRBD2	-	TRBV7-9	TRBJ2-7	CASSFLAGGYEQYF	TGTGCCAGCAGCTTTCTAGCGGGAGGCTACGAGCAGTACTTC
TRBD2	-	TRBV7-9	TRBJ2-1	CASSLPGTSGSYNEQFF	TGTGCCAGCAGCTTACCCGGGACTAGCGGGAGCTACAATGAGCAGTTCTTC
-	-	TRBV7-2	TRBJ1-1	CASSLMTGPFSKAFF	TGTGCCAGCAGCCTGATGACAGGACCTTTCTCAAAAGCTTTCTTT
-	-	TRBV2	TRBJ2-7	CASGSTRAEQYF	TGTGCCAGCGGGTCGACCAGGGCCGAGCAGTACTTC
-	-	TRBV25-1	TRBJ1-5	CASSDSRGSQPQHF	TGTGCCAGCAGTGATTCAAGGGGGAGTCAGCCCCAGCATTTT
-	-	TRBV2	TRBJ1-1	CASSNWDYSLTEAFF	TGTGCCAGCAGTAATTGGGACTACTCCCTCACTGAAGCTTTCTTT
-	-	TRBV18	TRBJ2-7	CASRVQGGGPSYEQYF	TGTGCCAGCCGCGTTCAGGGCGGGGGCCCTTCCTACGAGCAGTACTTC
-	-	TRBV28	TRBJ1-5	CASSINQPQHF	TGTGCCAGCAGTATAAATCAGCCCCAGCATTTT
-	-	TRBV9	TRBJ2-7	CASSVTAGSTGEQYF	TGTGCCAGCAGCGTAACGGCGGGATCAACTGGAGAGCAGTACTTC
-	-	TRBV6-6	TRBJ1-5	CASSYSQPGQPQHF	TGTGCCAGCAGTTACTCTCAACCCGGTCAGCCCCAGCATTTT
TRBD2	-	TRBV27	TRBJ2-7	CASSPLVAGIYEQYF	TGTGCCAGCAGTCCCCTAGTAGCGGGAATCTACGAGCAGTACTTC
TRBD1	-	TRBV29-1	TRBJ2-7	CSVAGRQGMREQYF	TGCAGCGTTGCCGGCCGACAGGGGATGAGGGAGCAGTACTTC
TRBD1	few	TRBV11-2	TRBJ1-3	CASSSRGGQGAGNTIYF	TGTGCCAGCAGCTCCCGAGGTGGACAGGGAGCTGGAAACACCATATATTTT
TRBD2	-	TRBV6-1	TRBJ2-1	CASIALAGVNEQFF	TGTGCCAGCATAGCTCTAGCGGGTGTCAATGAGCAGTTCTTC
TRBD2	once	TRBV19	TRBJ2-7	CASSNTERDYEQYF	TGTGCCAGTAGTAATACCGAGCGGGACTACGAGCAGTACTTC
TRBD1	once	TRBV15	TRBJ1-2	CATSRPTGGVYGYTF	TGTGCCACCAGCAGACCTACAGGGGGTGTCTATGGCTACACCTTC
TRBD1	-	TRBV19	TRBJ2-7	CASSIAGQGAHEQYF	TGTGCCAGTAGTATAGCAGGACAGGGTGCCCACGAGCAGTACTTC
TRBD2	-	TRBV5-1	TRBJ2-2	CASSLEGSGRTGELFF	TGCGCCAGCAGCTTGGAAGGTAGCGGGAGAACCGGGGAGCTGTTTTTT
TRBD1	-	TRBV5-6	TRBJ2-7	CASSSTGVYEQYF	TGTGCCAGCAGCTCTACAGGGGTCTACGAGCAGTACTTC
TRBD2	-	TRBV5-1	TRBJ2-1	CASSPTSAQDGEQFF	TGCGCCAGCAGCCCTACTAGCGCGCAGGACGGTGAGCAGTTCTTC
TRBD1	-	TRBV4-1	TRBJ1-1	CASSQEDRGYTEAFF	TGCGCCAGCAGCCAAGAGGACAGGGGATACACTGAAGCTTTCTTT
-	once	TRBV10-3	TRBJ1-1	CAISESGPNTEAFF	TGTGCCATCAGTGAGTCGGGGCCTAACACTGAAGCTTTCTTT
TRBD1	-	TRBV9	TRBJ1-4	CASSGQGSNEKLFF	TGTGCCAGCAGTGGACAGGGTTCTAATGAAAAACTGTTTTTT
TRBD2	-	TRBV19	TRBJ2-4	CASKASGRAENIQYF	TGTGCCAGTAAGGCTAGCGGGAGGGCTGAAAACATTCAGTACTTC
-	once	TRBV11-1	TRBJ2-7	CASSLGPTPTYEQYF	TGTGCCAGCAGCTTGGGGCCTACCCCCACCTACGAGCAGTACTTC
TRBD1	-	TRBV27	TRBJ1-5	CASGNRGVSNQPQHF	TGTGCCAGCGGAAACAGGGGGGTGAGCAATCAGCCCCAGCATTTT
TRBD2	-	TRBV9	TRBJ2-6	CASSVGLAGVGRYSGANVLTF	TGTGCCAGCAGCGTAGGACTAGCGGGAGTTGGTCGTTATTCTGGGGCCAACGTCCTGACTTTC
-	-	TRBV10-2	TRBJ2-7	CASSETQVSSYEQYF	TGCGCCAGCAGTGAGACCCAGGTGAGCTCCTACGAGCAGTACTTC
TRBD2	-	TRBV4-1	TRBJ2-1	CASSQVGLAGDDEQFF	TGCGCCAGCAGCCAAGTGGGACTAGCGGGAGACGATGAGCAGTTCTTC